The 7 T cell receptor beta chains reported below all come from one sample, sequenced in a study of blood T cells in healthy people across ages. The authors ran a second PCR of 7 to 11 cycles using a sample-barcoded 5' primer and a J-beta primer mix. One entry per CDR3 protein results from TCRdb running MiXCR on the 5' RACE reads. The sample records more than 750,000 distinct CDR3 sequences, around 29% being singletons. These data were also reused for a study on T cells of mothers and their children.

The sequencing sample was made of blood. The receptors here all came from a woman in her 40s in good health.

In regard to this clonotype: A much larger clonotype is one base distant, so this may be a read error. CDR3 coding DNA: TGTGCCATCATGCCGACTAGCGGGGTCTCCCACAATGAGCAGTTCTTC. Protein: CAIMPTSGVSHNEQFF. The chain employs TRBV10-3 and TRBJ2-1; 11 bases match TRBD2. The germline CDR1 and CDR2 sequences are ENHRY and SYGVKD. The CDR3 consists of 16 residues.

The rearrangement uses TRBV20-1 and TRBJ2-1; TRBD1 matches 9 bases. This CDR3 spans 14 amino acids. Trimming took 6 bases from V and 3 from J; bases not matched to a gene: 6. The germline CDR1 and CDR2 sequences are DFQATT and SNEGSKA (reference sequence). The CDR3 DNA reads TGCAGTGCGCATCCGGGACAGGGCTACAATGAGCAGTTCTTC. As protein: CSAHPGQGYNEQFF.

This clonotype was detected a few times. V usage is TRBV5-1 and J usage is TRBJ2-5, with 7 bases matching TRBD2. CDR3 length equals 13 residues. The V and J ends lost 0 bases and 9 bases, in that order; junction bases with no gene match: 5. Per germline, CDR1 SGHRS and CDR2 YFSETQ. The CDR3 sequence: CASSLGQGGSQYF. The DNA of the CDR3 is TGCGCCAGCAGCTTGGGTCAGGGAGGGTCCCAGTACTTC.

This chain uses TRBV5-1 with TRBJ1-1, with 10 bases that match TRBD1. The germline gives CDR1 SGHRS, CDR2 YFSETQ. This CDR3 has 15 residues. The V segment lost 4 bases and the J segment 1 base; nucleotides outside the gene matches: 4. CDR3 nucleotide sequence: TGCGCCAGCAGCCGCGGGACAGGGGCGAACACTGAAGCTTTCTTT. This translates into CASSRGTGANTEAFF.

This clonotype came up once. The chain recombines TRBV29-1 with TRBJ1-1; 9 positions match TRBD1. V shed 5 bases, J shed 6 bases, and the junction held 4 bases outside the gene matches. Germline assignment: CDR1 SQVTM and CDR2 ANQGSEA. This CDR3 contains 12 residues. CDR3 sequence: CSVYTGGAEAFF. CDR3 nucleotides: TGCAGCGTTTATACAGGGGGCGCTGAAGCTTTCTTT. Full variable domain (remainder filled in from reference TRBV29-1 and TRBJ1-1): SAVISQKPSRDICQRGTSLTIQCQVDSQVTMMFWYRQQPGQSLTLIATANQGSEATYESGFVIDKFPISRPNLTFSTLTVSNMSPEDSSIYLCSVYTGGAEAFFGQGTRLTVV.

The rearrangement links TRBV28 to TRBJ2-2, with 13 bases lining up with TRBD2. V was pared by 5 bases and J by 4 bases, with 19 bases of the junction left unmatched. This CDR3 has 21 residues. The germline V gene encodes CDR1 MDHEN and CDR2 SYDVKM. CDR3 coding DNA: TGTGCCAGCAGTACGCGACTTAGAACTAGCGGGGGGGGGCGGAGCACCGGGGAGCTGTTTTTT. Translated: CASSTRLRTSGGGRSTGELFF.

The rearrangement links TRBV10-3 to TRBJ1-1; D is unresolved. CDR1 and CDR2 from the germline V gene are ENHRY and SYGVKD. V was trimmed by 10 bases and J by 5 bases, leaving 20 bases between them. This CDR3 has 14 residues. This CDR3 reads CATSFTASSTEAFF. The CDR3, as DNA: TGTGCCACCTCCTTCACGGCCTCTAGTACTGAAGCTTTCTTT.